One sample yielded the 14 T cell receptor beta chains listed below, sequenced in a study of cytomegalovirus exposure and HLA in healthy donors. Profiled with immunoSEQ multiplex PCR; TCRdb holds only in-frame clones, not every one. The data hold approximately 120,000 clones, with just under 95% observed a single time. The sequencing input was PBMCs. Source of these receptors: a woman aged 18-35 years in good health and CMV-seronegative.

This chain uses TRBV4-1 with TRBJ1-5; 8 bases are shared with TRBD1. The CDR3 has 15 amino acids. The trim removed 1 base at V and 6 bases at J, leaving 5 bases unmatched. Germline loops: CDR1 MGHRA, CDR2 YSYEKL. CDR3 DNA sequence: TGCGCCAGCAGCCAAGGCCAGGGGGCGGGTCAGCCCCAGCATTTT. Amino acid sequence: CASSQGQGAGQPQHF.

This chain uses TRBV7-9 with TRBJ2-3, with TRBD1 identical over 7 bases. CDR3 length: 14 residues. V trimming: 5 bases; J trimming: 3 bases; junction bases outside the gene matches: 5. Germline CDR1 SEHNR, CDR2 FQNEAQ (reference sequence). The CDR3 bases are TGTGCCAGCAGCAATAACAGGGGAACAGATACGCAGTATTTT. Amino acids: CASSNNRGTDTQYF.

There are a few counts of this clone. The rearrangement uses TRBV2 and TRBJ2-7, with 7 bases aligning to TRBD2. The CDR3 sequence is 13 residues long. Germline values: CDR1 SNHLY, CDR2 FYNNEI. The V segment lost 8 bases and the J segment 1 base; nucleotides outside the gene matches: 5. As DNA, the CDR3 is TGTGCCAGCGGAGGCGGGAGATCCTACGAGCAGTACTTC. As protein: CASGGGRSYEQYF.

The CDR3 loop reads CASSAGASVYNEQFF. The CDR3 nucleotides read TGTGCCAGCTCCGCCGGAGCTAGCGTATACAATGAGCAGTTCTTC. The chain carries TRBV27 and TRBJ2-1, with D possibly TRBD2 on 6 matching bases. Per germline, CDR1 MNHEY and CDR2 SMNVEV (reference sequence). Trimming shortened V by 8 bases and J by 4 bases, and 18 bases separated the two germline ends. The CDR3 is 15 residues long.

The CDR3 DNA follows: TGTGCCAGCAGCTTAGTGCCCGGGGAGCGGACCGAGCAGTACTTC. Translated, it gives CASSLVPGERTEQYF. The V and J genes are TRBV11-3 and TRBJ2-7; possible D gene TRBD2, 5 bases. The V end was cut by 1 base, the J end by 6 bases, with 16 bases between. The CDR3 consists of 15 residues. The germline gives CDR1 SGHNT, CDR2 YENEEA.

V usage is TRBV7-2 and J usage is TRBJ1-2, with 8 nucleotides matching TRBD1. Per the germline V gene, CDR1 is SGHTA and CDR2 is FQGNSA. V was pared by 8 bases and J by 3 bases, with 17 bases of the junction left unmatched. This CDR3 is built from 17 residues. The chain's CDR3 is CASGSSRGRVGDYGYTF. In DNA, the CDR3 is TGTGCCAGCGGGTCCTCCAGGGGGCGCGTCGGTGACTATGGCTACACCTTC.

The rearrangement joins TRBV7-7 to TRBJ2-2; no clear D gene. Trimming removed 10 bases from V and 4 bases from J, with 10 bases in between. The V gene's germline CDR1 is SSHAT and CDR2 FNYEAQ (reference sequence). This CDR3 comprises 12 residues. The CDR3 DNA is TGTGCCACGGGTCCTGCCACCGGGGAGCTGTTTTTT. Translated: CATGPATGELFF.

This clone was detected only once. The chain couples TRBV28 to TRBJ1-3; the D is unclear. Per the germline V gene, CDR1 is MDHEN and CDR2 is SYDVKM. Trimming pared 4 bases from V and 0 bases from J, leaving 16 bases between. There are 17 residues in the CDR3. The CDR3 loop is CASSSQTERYSGNTIYF. In DNA form, the CDR3 reads TGTGCCAGCAGTTCCCAAACCGAACGGTACTCTGGAAACACCATATATTTT.

J is TRBJ1-1 and V is TRBV5-1; D unclear. Trimming cost V 5 bases and J 2 bases, with 13 bases left between them. Germline V CDR1 and CDR2: SGHRS, YFSETQ. This CDR3 spans 14 amino acids. The CDR3 sequence: CASRKTDGNTEAFF. In DNA, the CDR3 is TGCGCCAGCAGGAAAACAGACGGTAACACTGAAGCTTTCTTT.

The chain joins TRBV2 to TRBJ2-2; 8 nucleotides agree with TRBD1. V shed 8 bases and J 1 base; nucleotides not matched to a gene: 6. The CDR3 is 15 residues long. Germline values: CDR1 SNHLY, CDR2 FYNNEI. Written as DNA, the CDR3 is TGTGCCAGCCAACTCGACAGGGGGAACACCGGGGAGCTGTTTTTT. It encodes CASQLDRGNTGELFF.

The J gene is TRBJ1-4, the V gene TRBV11-3; 8 positions match TRBD1. V gave up 4 bases and J gave up 8 bases; unmatched junction bases: 9. The germline V gene encodes CDR1 SGHNT and CDR2 YENEEA. This CDR3 has 15 amino acids. Here the CDR3 DNA reads TGTGCCAGCAGCTACAGTGGACAGGGTCGGGAAAAACTGTTTTTT. This gives the protein CASSYSGQGREKLFF.

The chain recombines TRBV19 with TRBJ1-5; D is undetermined. Trimming took off 5 bases at V and 4 bases at J, with 6 bases between the two ends. The CDR3 extends over 12 amino acids. Looked up from germline, CDR1 is LNHDA and CDR2 is SQIVND (reference sequence). The CDR3 nucleotides are TGTGCCAGTAGTCTTCAGAATCAGCCCCAGCATTTT. Translated, it gives CASSLQNQPQHF.

The chain has TRBV27 and TRBJ2-3; D is perhaps TRBD2 (6 bases). Trimming took 9 bases from V and 3 from J, leaving 10 bases between them. The CDR3 is made up of 12 amino acids. Germline CDR1 MNHEY, CDR2 SMNVEV (reference sequence). The CDR3, as DNA: TGTGCCAGTAGGGACTTAACAGATACGCAGTATTTT. It yields the protein CASRDLTDTQYF.

The chain recombines TRBV11-2 with TRBJ2-1, with TRBD2 identical over 8 bases. This CDR3 has 15 residues. Trimming removed 3 bases from V and 3 bases from J; junction bases left unmatched: 4. Germline lookup yields CDR1 SGHAT and CDR2 FQNNGV. Here the CDR3 DNA reads TGTGCCAGCAGCTTCTCAGCGGGGGTCTACAATGAGCAGTTCTTC. Protein: CASSFSAGVYNEQFF.